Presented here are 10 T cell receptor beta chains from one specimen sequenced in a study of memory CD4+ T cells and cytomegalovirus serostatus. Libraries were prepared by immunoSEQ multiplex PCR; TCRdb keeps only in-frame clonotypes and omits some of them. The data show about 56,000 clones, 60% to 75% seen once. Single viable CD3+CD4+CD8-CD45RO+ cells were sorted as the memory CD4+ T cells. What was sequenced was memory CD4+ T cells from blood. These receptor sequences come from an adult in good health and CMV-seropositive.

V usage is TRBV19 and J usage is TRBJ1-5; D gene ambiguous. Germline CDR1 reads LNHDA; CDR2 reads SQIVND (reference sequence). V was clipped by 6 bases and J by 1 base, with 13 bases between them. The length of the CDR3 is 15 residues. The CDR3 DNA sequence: TGTGCCAGTAGCCCTCCGGGCACCAGCAATCAGCCCCAGCATTTT. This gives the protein CASSPPGTSNQPQHF.

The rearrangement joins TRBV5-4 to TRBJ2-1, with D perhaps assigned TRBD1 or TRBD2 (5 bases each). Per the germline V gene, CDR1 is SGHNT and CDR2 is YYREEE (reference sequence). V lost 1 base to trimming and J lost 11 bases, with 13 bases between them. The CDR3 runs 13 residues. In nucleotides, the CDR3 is TGTGCCAGCAGCTTGTGGGGGTCTACCCAGCAGTTCTTC. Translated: CASSLWGSTQQFF. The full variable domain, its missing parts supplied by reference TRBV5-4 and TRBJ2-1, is ETGVTQSPTHLIKTRGQQVTLRCSSQSGHNTVSWYQQALGQGPQFIFQYYREEENGRGNFPPRFSGLQFPNYSSELNVNALELDDSALYLCASSLWGSTQQFFGPGTRLTVL.

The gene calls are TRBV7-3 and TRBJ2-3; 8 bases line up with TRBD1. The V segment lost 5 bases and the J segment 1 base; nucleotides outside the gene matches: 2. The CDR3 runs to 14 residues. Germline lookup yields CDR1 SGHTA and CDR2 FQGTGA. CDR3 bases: TGTGCCAGCAGCCTGGGACAGGGCACAGATACGCAGTATTTT. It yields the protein CASSLGQGTDTQYF.

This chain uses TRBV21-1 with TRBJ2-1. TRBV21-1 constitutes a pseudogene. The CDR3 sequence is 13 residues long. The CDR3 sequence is CASGVKAVDEQFF. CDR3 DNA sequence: TGTGCCAGCGGCGTTAAGGCAGTCGATGAGCAGTTCTTC.

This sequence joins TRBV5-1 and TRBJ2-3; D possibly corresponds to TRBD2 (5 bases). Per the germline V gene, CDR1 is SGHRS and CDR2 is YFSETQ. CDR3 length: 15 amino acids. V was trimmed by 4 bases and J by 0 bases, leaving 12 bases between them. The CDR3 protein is CASSPRTPSTDTQYF. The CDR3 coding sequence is TGCGCCAGCAGCCCGAGGACTCCTAGCACAGATACGCAGTATTTT.

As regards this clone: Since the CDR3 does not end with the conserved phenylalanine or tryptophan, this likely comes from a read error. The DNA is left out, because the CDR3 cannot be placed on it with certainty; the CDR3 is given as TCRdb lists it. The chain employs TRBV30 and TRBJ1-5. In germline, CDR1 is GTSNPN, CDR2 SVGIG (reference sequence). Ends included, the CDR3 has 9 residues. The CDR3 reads CAWTQLFTC.

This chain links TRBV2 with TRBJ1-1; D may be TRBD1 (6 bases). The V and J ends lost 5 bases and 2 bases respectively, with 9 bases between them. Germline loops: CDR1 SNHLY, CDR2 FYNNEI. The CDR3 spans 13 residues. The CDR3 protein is CASSLQGNTEAFF. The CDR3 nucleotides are TGTGCCAGCAGTCTACAGGGAAACACTGAAGCTTTCTTT.

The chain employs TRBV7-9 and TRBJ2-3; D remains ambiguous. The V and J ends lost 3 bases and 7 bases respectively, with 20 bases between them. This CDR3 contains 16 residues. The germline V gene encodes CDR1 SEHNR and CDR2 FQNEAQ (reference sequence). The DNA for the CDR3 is TGTGCCAGCAGCTTCCTGGCTGGATCCCAGGTCCATACGCAGTATTTT. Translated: CASSFLAGSQVHTQYF.

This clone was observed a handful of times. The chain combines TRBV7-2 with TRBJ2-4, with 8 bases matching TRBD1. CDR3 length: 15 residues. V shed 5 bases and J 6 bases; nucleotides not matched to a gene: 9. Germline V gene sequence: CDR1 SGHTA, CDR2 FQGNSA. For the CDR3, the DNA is TGTGCCAGCAGCCCCAGGGGGCGCGGAGTAAACATTCAGTACTTC. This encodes CASSPRGRGVNIQYF. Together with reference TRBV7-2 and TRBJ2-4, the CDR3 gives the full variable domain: GAGVSQSPSNKVTEKGKDVELRCDPISGHTALYWYRQSLGQGLEFLIYFQGNSAPDKSGLPSDRFSAERTGGSVSTLTIQRTQQEDSAVYLCASSPRGRGVNIQYFGAGTRLSVL.

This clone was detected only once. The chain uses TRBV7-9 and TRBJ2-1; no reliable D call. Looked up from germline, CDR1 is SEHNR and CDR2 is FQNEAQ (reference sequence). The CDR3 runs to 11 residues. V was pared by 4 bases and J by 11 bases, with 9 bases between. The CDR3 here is CASSSPNKQFF. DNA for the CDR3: TGTGCCAGCAGCTCCCCCAACAAGCAGTTCTTC.